A selection of T cell receptor beta chains follows, all from one sample in a study of CD8+CD57+ T cells in acquired aplastic anemia. TCRdb re-analysed the reads in MiXCR, keeping a single row per CDR3 protein. The table lists about 170,000 distinct CDR3 sequences, around 48% of them singletons. The sample consisted of sorted CD4+, CD8+, or CD8+CD57+ T cells (not recorded which) from PBMCs. The receptors were sampled from a human donor with aplastic anemia. Each CDR3 is given with its conserved first and last residue. D genes are given only for firm matches. The size field is filled for only some rows; it gives once, few, many or a size class.

abundance	j_gene	v_gene	d_gene	CDR3nt	CDR3aa
few	TRBJ2-1	TRBV6-1	-	TGTGCCAGTGGGGGGGGGCGGTCCTTAGGGGATGAGCAGTTCTTC	CASGGGRSLGDEQFF
-	TRBJ1-1	TRBV2	-	TGTGCCAGCAGTGATGAGGCCACTAACACTGAAGCTTTCTTT	CASSDEATNTEAFF
many	TRBJ2-5	TRBV7-9	TRBD1	TGTGCCAGCAGCCTAGACAGGGTCGAAGAGACCCAGTACTTC	CASSLDRVEETQYF
-	TRBJ1-2	TRBV2	-	TGTGCCAGCATGGTGGCAGGGACGCTTAACTATGGCTACACCTTC	CASMVAGTLNYGYTF
-	TRBJ1-3	TRBV11-1	-	TGTGCCAGCAGCTTACAAGGTGCGATCTCTGGAAACACCATATATTTT	CASSLQGAISGNTIYF
few	TRBJ1-2	TRBV24-1	-	TGTGCCACCAGTGATCTCCGGGTTGACTATGGCTACACCTTC	CATSDLRVDYGYTF
-	TRBJ2-7	TRBV19	-	TGTGCCAGTAGTCGAAAGTTCACCTCCTACGAGCAGTACTTC	CASSRKFTSYEQYF
-	TRBJ1-1	TRBV7-8	-	TGTGCCAGCAGCCTACAGACAGCTTTCTTT	CASSLQTAFF
few	TRBJ1-6	TRBV20-1	-	TGCAGTGCCCCTTGGGCAGGGAGGAATTCACCCCTCCACTTT	CSAPWAGRNSPLHF
-	TRBJ1-2	TRBV15	-	TGTGCCACCAGCAGAGAGCGAGGGGGCTACACCTTC	CATSRERGGYTF
few	TRBJ2-2	TRBV2	TRBD2	TGTGCCAGCAGTGTGGGCGGGGGGCTGTTTTTT	CASSVGGGLFF
-	TRBJ2-7	TRBV7-8	-	TGTGCCAGCAGCTTGAGAGCGGGACAGCGATCCTACGAGCAGTACTTC	CASSLRAGQRSYEQYF
-	TRBJ1-6	TRBV6-1	-	TGTGCCAGCAGTCCCCGGGGAGATTCACCCCTCCACTTT	CASSPRGDSPLHF
many	TRBJ2-5	TRBV4-2	-	TGTGCCAGCAGCCAAGATCTTGCTGAGACCCAGTACTTC	CASSQDLAETQYF
-	TRBJ1-1	TRBV7-9	-	TGTGCCAGCAGCTTTCCAGTGAACACTGAAGCTTTCTTT	CASSFPVNTEAFF
many	TRBJ1-5	TRBV29-1	-	TGCAGCGTTGGATTAGGAGGAGGACAGCCCCAGCATTTT	CSVGLGGGQPQHF
many	TRBJ2-7	TRBV10-3	-	TGTGCCATCAGTGAGAGGGGGACGGACGAGCAGTACTTC	CAISERGTDEQYF
-	TRBJ2-7	TRBV20-1	TRBD1	TGCAGTGCTATGCTGGGACAGGGGGCTTTCAGCTACGAGCAGTACTTC	CSAMLGQGAFSYEQYF
-	TRBJ1-6	TRBV4-2	-	TGTGCCAGCAGCCAACCATACTATAATTCACCCCTCCACTTT	CASSQPYYNSPLHF
many	TRBJ2-2	TRBV20-1	-	TGCAGTGCTCCTGGGGGGGCGAGGTACACCGGGGAGCTGTTTTTT	CSAPGGARYTGELFF
-	TRBJ1-2	TRBV19	-	TGTGCCAGTAGTAGAAGGACGGGGCAGGGGAAGGACTATGGCTACACCTTC	CASSRRTGQGKDYGYTF
many	TRBJ1-1	TRBV3-1	-	TGTGCCAGCAGCCAAGACTATGAAGCTTTCTTT	CASSQDYEAFF
-	TRBJ2-7	TRBV5-4	TRBD1	TGTGCCAGCAGCGGGGGGACAGGGCGAGAGCAGTACTTC	CASSGGTGREQYF
-	TRBJ1-3	TRBV29-1	TRBD1	TGCAGCGTTGGGGACAGGGGGAACACCATATATTTT	CSVGDRGNTIYF
-	TRBJ2-3	TRBV24-1	TRBD2	TGTGCCACCAGTGATTCGAGTGGGCGGGGGGGCCGTGATACGCAGTATTTT	CATSDSSGRGGRDTQYF
many	TRBJ1-1	TRBV7-9	-	TGTGCCAGCAGACCCGTGGCAGTCGGGGACACTGAAGCTTTCTTT	CASRPVAVGDTEAFF
-	TRBJ1-3	TRBV7-8	-	TGTGCCAGCAGTTTGACGCGAAACACCATATATTTT	CASSLTRNTIYF
many	TRBJ2-7	TRBV4-1	TRBD2	TGCGCCAGCAGCCCTTCAGGGACTACCAATTACGAGCAGTACTTC	CASSPSGTTNYEQYF
-	TRBJ2-3	TRBV29-1	TRBD2	TGCAGCGTTGTAAAGCTAGCGGGGGGGCTCACAGATACGCAGTGTTTT	CSVVKLAGGLTDTQCF
many	TRBJ2-5	TRBV5-8	TRBD2	TGTGCCAGCGTTGGCGGGGGCTTC	CASVGGGF
-	TRBJ1-5	TRBV2	-	TGTGCCAGCAGTGAAAGGGTCGTGCAGCCCCAGCATTTT	CASSERVVQPQHF
many	TRBJ1-5	TRBV15	-	TGTGCCACCAGCAGAGGTGGGATTAGCAATCAGCCCCAGCATTTT	CATSRGGISNQPQHF
-	TRBJ1-2	TRBV7-3	-	TGTGCCAGCAGCTTTTCCGGGGAGGGTGGCTACACCTTC	CASSFSGEGGYTF
many	TRBJ2-5	TRBV9	-	TGTGCCAGCAGCGTAGCGTACGGCTCGAAGACCCAGTACTTC	CASSVAYGSKTQYF
once	TRBJ1-4	TRBV19	-	TGTGCCAGTAGTCGCCGGGGGGAAAAACCATTTTTT	CASSRRGEKPFF
-	TRBJ2-4	TRBV28	-	TGTGCCAGCAGTCCAGGGGCAGCCAAAAACATTCAGTACTTC	CASSPGAAKNIQYF
-	TRBJ2-3	TRBV5-1	TRBD2	TGCGCCAGCAGCCCACAACCTAGCGGGGCCACAGATACGCAGTATTTT	CASSPQPSGATDTQYF
few	TRBJ1-2	TRBV18	-	TGTGCCAGCTCACCACGCGAGTTTAACTATGGCTACACCTTC	CASSPREFNYGYTF
-	TRBJ1-2	TRBV20-1	-	TGCAGTGCCGAGCTTAACTGGGATGGCTACACCTTC	CSAELNWDGYTF
-	TRBJ1-5	TRBV19	-	TGTGCCAGTAAGGGCGGGGGCAATCAGCCCCAGCATTTT	CASKGGGNQPQHF
many	TRBJ2-3	TRBV20-1	-	TGCAGTGCTAGAGCTCAGGGCTCAGATACGCAGTATTTT	CSARAQGSDTQYF
-	TRBJ2-1	TRBV24-1	-	TGTGCCAGCACCTCTGTCCTTCCCTACAATGAGCAGTTCTTC	CASTSVLPYNEQFF
-	TRBJ1-5	TRBV6-1	TRBD1	TGTGCCAGCAGGACGACAGGGGGCCAGCCCCAGCATTTT	CASRTTGGQPQHF
-	TRBJ1-6	TRBV20-1	-	TGCAGTGCTAGAGATACGGATAGTGATTCACCCCTCCACTTT	CSARDTDSDSPLHF
-	TRBJ2-7	TRBV20-1	-	TGCAGTGCTAGACCTTCGGGGACACGGGCCTACGAGCAGTACTTC	CSARPSGTRAYEQYF
many	TRBJ1-2	TRBV4-1	-	TGCGCCAGCAGCCAAGGGGGTTTGAGGGGCTACACCTTC	CASSQGGLRGYTF
many	TRBJ1-1	TRBV20-1	-	TGCAGTGCTAATCCCGTGAACACTGAAGCTTTCTTT	CSANPVNTEAFF
-	TRBJ2-3	TRBV25-1	TRBD2	TGTGCCAGCAGCTTACCAGGTTCTTGGGGACTAGCGGAGAATTCTCCCACAGATACGCAGTATTTT	CASSLPGSWGLAENSPTDTQYF
many	TRBJ1-1	TRBV11-3	TRBD1	TGTGCCAGCAGCTCTTCAGGGGGCGCCACTGAAGCTTTCTTT	CASSSSGGATEAFF